The 6 T cell receptor beta chains below were found in one sample sequenced in a study of spatial heterogeneity in lung cancer. TCRdb redid the calling of the 5' RACE reads with MiXCR, one entry per CDR3 protein. The sample carries about 11,000 distinct CDR3 sequences, about 9.2% recorded once. Time point of the sample: sample taken at primary tumor resection. No cells were sorted before sequencing. The whole RNA sequenced was extracted from tumor, nontumor lung or frozen PBMC. This material consisted of PBMCs, taken at surgery. The receptors were gathered from a male donor with early-stage non-small cell lung cancer.

This clonotype was observed many times. V gene TRBV18 combines with J gene TRBJ2-3; 7 bases fit TRBD1. This CDR3 has 13 residues. V was pared by 7 bases and J by 4 bases, with 5 bases of the junction left unmatched. The germline CDR1 and CDR2 sequences are KGHSH and LQKENI. The CDR3 reads CASCRQGSDTQYF. CDR3 in DNA: TGTGCCAGCTGCAGACAGGGCTCAGATACGCAGTATTTT.

This clonotype occurred many times. The chain carries TRBV19 and TRBJ1-3; TRBD1 matches at 9 bases. After removal of 6 bases from V and 0 bases from J, the junction contained 9 bases not matched to a gene. The CDR3 contains 17 residues. CDR1 is LNHDA, CDR2 SQIVND, per germline (reference sequence). DNA for the CDR3: TGTGCCAGTAGATTCCGGGACAGGGAGATCTCTGGAAACACCATATATTTT. It yields the protein CASRFRDREISGNTIYF.

This clonotype was detected many times. J is TRBJ2-7 and V is TRBV12-3 or TRBV12-4; TRBD2 is a possible D gene (6 bases). V dropped 3 bases and J dropped 0 bases, with 12 bases sitting between them. The CDR3 totals 15 residues. The CDR3 loop is CASSFREAPSYEQYF. CDR3 nucleotides: TGTGCCAGCAGTTTTAGGGAGGCGCCCTCCTACGAGCAGTACTTC.

This clonotype was counted many times. The chain employs TRBV10-3 and TRBJ2-1; 13 bases line up with TRBD2. J lost 6 bases, V lost 10 bases, and 3 bases had no gene match. Germline lookup yields CDR1 ENHRY and CDR2 SYGVKD. The CDR3 totals 13 residues. Here the CDR3 reads CATRTSGGNEQFF. CDR3 DNA sequence: TGTGCCACCCGGACTAGCGGGGGCAATGAGCAGTTCTTC.

By share, this clonotype counts as large. V usage is TRBV15 and J usage is TRBJ2-5; 8 positions match TRBD2. Germline V gene data show CDR1 as LNHNV and CDR2 as YYDKDF (reference sequence). V lost 4 bases to trimming and J lost 3 bases; unmatched junction nucleotides: 7. The CDR3 contains 15 residues. The CDR3 DNA reads as TGTGCCACCAGCACCCGGGGGGGGGTCGAAGAGACCCAGTACTTC. Translation gives CATSTRGGVEETQYF.

This clonotype appeared a few times. The chain employs TRBV19 and TRBJ2-6; unclear D gene. CDR1 LNHDA and CDR2 SQIVND come from the germline V gene (reference sequence). The CDR3 has 15 amino acids. Trimming removed 5 bases at V and 0 bases at J, with 8 bases between. CDR3 coding DNA: TGTGCCAGTAGTCCTGGGATCTCTGGGGCCAACGTCCTGACTTTC. Encoded protein: CASSPGISGANVLTF.